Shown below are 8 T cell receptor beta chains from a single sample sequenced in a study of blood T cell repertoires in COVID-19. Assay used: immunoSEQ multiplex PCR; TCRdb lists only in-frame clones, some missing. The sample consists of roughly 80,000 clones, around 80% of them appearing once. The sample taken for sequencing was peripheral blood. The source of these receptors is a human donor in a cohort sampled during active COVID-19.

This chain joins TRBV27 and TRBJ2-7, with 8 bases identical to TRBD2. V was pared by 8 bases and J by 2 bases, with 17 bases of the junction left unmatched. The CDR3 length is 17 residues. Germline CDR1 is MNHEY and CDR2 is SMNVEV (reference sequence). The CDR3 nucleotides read TGTGCCAGCGCCGGCCTAGCGGGCGGGGGCATCGCCTACGAGCAGTACTTC. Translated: CASAGLAGGGIAYEQYF.

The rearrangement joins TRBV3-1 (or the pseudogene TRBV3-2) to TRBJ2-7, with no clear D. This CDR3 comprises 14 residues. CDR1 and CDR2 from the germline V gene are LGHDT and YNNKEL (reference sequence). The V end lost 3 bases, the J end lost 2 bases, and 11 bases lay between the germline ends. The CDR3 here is CASSHLAAPYEQYF. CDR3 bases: TGTGCCAGCAGCCACCTGGCGGCCCCCTACGAGCAGTACTTC.

The CDR3 is CASSQRTTYIRNTEAFF. CDR3 DNA sequence: TGTGCCAGCAGCCAGCGGACAACCTACATACGGAACACTGAAGCTTTCTTT. The J gene is TRBJ1-1, the V gene TRBV3-1 (or the pseudogene TRBV3-2), with TRBD1 as a possible D gene (5 bases). V shed 3 bases and J shed 1 base, with 18 bases lying between them. Germline CDR1 LGHDT, CDR2 YNNKEL (reference sequence). The CDR3 loop spans 17 amino acids.

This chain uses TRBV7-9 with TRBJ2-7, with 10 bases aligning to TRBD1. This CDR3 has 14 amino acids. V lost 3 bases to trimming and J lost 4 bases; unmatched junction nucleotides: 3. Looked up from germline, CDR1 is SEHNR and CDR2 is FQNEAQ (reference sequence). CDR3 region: CASSLTGGGYEQYF. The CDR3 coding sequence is TGTGCCAGCAGCTTGACAGGGGGCGGGTACGAGCAGTACTTC.

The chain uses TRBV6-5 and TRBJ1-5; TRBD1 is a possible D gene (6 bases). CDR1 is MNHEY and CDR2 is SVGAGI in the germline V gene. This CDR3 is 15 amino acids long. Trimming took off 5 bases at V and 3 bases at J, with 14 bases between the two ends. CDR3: CASSMVGQLNQPQHF. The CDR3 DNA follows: TGTGCCAGCAGTATGGTAGGACAGCTCAATCAGCCCCAGCATTTT.

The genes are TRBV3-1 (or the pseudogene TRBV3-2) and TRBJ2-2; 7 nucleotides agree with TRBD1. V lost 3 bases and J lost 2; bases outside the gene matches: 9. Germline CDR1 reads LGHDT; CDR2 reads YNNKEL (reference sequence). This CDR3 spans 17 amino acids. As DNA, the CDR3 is TGTGCCAGCAGCCATTTAGGTGGGACAGCCAACACCGGGGAGCTGTTTTTT. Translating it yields CASSHLGGTANTGELFF.

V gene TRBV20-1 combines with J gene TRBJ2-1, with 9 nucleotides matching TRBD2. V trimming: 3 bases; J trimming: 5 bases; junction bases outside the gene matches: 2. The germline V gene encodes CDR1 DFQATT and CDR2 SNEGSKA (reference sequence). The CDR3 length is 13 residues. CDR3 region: CSASSGGNNEQFF. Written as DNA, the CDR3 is TGCAGTGCTAGTAGCGGGGGAAACAATGAGCAGTTCTTC.

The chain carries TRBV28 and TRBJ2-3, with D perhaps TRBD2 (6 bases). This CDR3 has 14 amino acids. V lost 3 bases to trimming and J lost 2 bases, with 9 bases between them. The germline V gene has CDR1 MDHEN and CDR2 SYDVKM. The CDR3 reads CASSFGLNTDTQYF. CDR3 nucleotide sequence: TGTGCCAGCAGTTTCGGACTAAACACAGATACGCAGTATTTT.